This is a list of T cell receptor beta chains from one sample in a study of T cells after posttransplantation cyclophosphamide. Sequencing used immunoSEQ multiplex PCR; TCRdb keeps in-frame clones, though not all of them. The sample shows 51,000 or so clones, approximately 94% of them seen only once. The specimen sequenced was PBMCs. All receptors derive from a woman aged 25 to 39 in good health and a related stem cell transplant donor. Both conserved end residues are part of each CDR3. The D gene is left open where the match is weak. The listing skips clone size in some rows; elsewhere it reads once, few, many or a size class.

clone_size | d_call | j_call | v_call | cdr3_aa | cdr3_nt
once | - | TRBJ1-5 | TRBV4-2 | CASSQDGTPNQPQHF | TGTGCCAGCAGCCAAGACGGGACACCTAATCAGCCCCAGCATTTT
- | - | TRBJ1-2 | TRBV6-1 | CASSESNYGYTF | TGTGCCAGCAGTGAATCGAACTATGGCTACACCTTC
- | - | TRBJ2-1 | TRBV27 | CASSPTGAASYNEQFF | TGTGCCAGCAGTCCCACCGGAGCGGCCTCCTACAATGAGCAGTTCTTC
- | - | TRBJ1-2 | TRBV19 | CASKPAQGRTWGYTF | TGTGCCAGTAAACCCGCGCAGGGGCGTACGTGGGGCTACACCTTC
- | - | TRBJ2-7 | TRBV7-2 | CASSLEAVSSYEQYF | TGTGCCAGCAGCTTAGAGGCGGTCTCCTCCTACGAGCAGTACTTC
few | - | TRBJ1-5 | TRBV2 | CASSDGQGIGNQPQHF | TGTGCCAGCAGTGATGGGCAGGGGATCGGCAATCAGCCCCAGCATTTT
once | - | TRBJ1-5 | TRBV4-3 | CASSQDRGGQPQHF | TGCGCCAGCAGCCAAGATAGGGGGGGTCAGCCCCAGCATTTT
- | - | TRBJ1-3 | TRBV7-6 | CASSYDRRGNTIYF | TGTGCCAGCAGCTACGACAGGCGCGGAAACACCATATATTTT
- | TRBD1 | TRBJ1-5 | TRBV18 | CASSPRDRDQPQHF | TGTGCCAGCTCACCTCGGGACAGGGATCAGCCCCAGCATTTT
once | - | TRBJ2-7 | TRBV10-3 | CAISESSPGAYEQYF | TGTGCCATCAGTGAGTCGAGTCCCGGGGCCTACGAGCAGTACTTC
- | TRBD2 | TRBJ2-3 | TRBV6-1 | CASSMGGGTDTQYF | TGTGCCAGCAGTATGGGAGGGGGCACAGATACGCAGTATTTT
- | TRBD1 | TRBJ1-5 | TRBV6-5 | CASSSQGADQPQHF | TGTGCCAGCAGTTCTCAGGGGGCGGATCAGCCCCAGCATTTT
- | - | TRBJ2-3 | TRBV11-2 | CASSLGGARTDTQYF | TGTGCCAGCAGTTTGGGGGGGGCTCGAACAGATACGCAGTATTTT
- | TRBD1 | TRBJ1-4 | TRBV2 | CASSGGTGANEKLFF | TGTGCCAGCAGTGGGGGGACAGGGGCAAATGAAAAACTGTTTTTT
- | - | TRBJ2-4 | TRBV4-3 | CASSQGSLAKNIQYF | TGCGCCAGCAGCCAAGGTAGCCTAGCCAAAAACATTCAGTACTTC
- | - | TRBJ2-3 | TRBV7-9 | CASSPRETRTDTQYF | TGTGCCAGCAGCCCGAGGGAGACAAGGACAGATACGCAGTATTTT
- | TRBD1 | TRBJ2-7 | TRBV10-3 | CAISGGTGGPYEQYF | TGTGCCATCAGTGGGGGGACAGGGGGTCCCTACGAGCAGTACTTC
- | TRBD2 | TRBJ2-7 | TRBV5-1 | CASSWTSGNYEQYF | TGCGCCAGCAGCTGGACTAGCGGGAACTACGAGCAGTACTTC
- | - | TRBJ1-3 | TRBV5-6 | CASSGRKRGVSGNTIYF | TGTGCCAGCAGCGGACGTAAGCGGGGGGTCTCTGGAAACACCATATATTTT
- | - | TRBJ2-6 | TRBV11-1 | CASSLGTASGANVLTF | TGTGCCAGCAGCTTAGGAACCGCGTCTGGGGCCAACGTCCTGACTTTC
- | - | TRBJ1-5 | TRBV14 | CASSQGAQPQHF | TGTGCCAGCAGCCAGGGAGCTCAGCCCCAGCATTTT
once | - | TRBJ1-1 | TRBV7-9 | CASTWAAGNTEAFF | TGTGCCAGCACCTGGGCTGCAGGGAACACTGAAGCTTTCTTT
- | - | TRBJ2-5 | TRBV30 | CAWREQGWETQYF | TGTGCCTGGAGGGAACAGGGCTGGGAGACCCAGTACTTC
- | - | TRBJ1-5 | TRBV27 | CASSLWGGLNQPQHF | TGTGCCAGCAGTTTATGGGGGGGTCTCAATCAGCCCCAGCATTTT
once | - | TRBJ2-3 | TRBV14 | CASSPGFSTDTQYF | TGTGCCAGCAGCCCAGGATTTAGCACAGATACGCAGTATTTT
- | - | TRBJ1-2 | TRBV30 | CAWSAGLGQSYGYTF | TGTGCCTGGAGTGCCGGCCTCGGACAGTCCTATGGCTACACCTTC
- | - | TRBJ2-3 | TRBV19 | CASSIDDGTRGTDTQYF | TGTGCCAGTAGTATAGATGACGGAACTAGAGGCACAGATACGCAGTATTTT
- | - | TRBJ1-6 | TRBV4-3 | CASSQETRGTPLHF | TGCGCCAGCAGCCAAGAAACCAGGGGCACACCCCTCCACTTT
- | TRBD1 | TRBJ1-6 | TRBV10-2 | CASSPRQLFSRGHSPLHF | TGCGCCAGCAGCCCGAGACAGTTATTTTCCAGGGGGCACTCACCCCTCCACTTT
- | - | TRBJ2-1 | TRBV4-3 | CASSQELRENNEQFF | TGCGCCAGCAGCCAAGAGTTGCGAGAGAACAATGAGCAGTTCTTC
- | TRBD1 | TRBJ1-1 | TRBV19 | CASRTGTGFNTEAFF | TGTGCCAGTAGAACGGGGACAGGTTTTAACACTGAAGCTTTCTTT
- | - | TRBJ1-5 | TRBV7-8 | CASSSRRAGSNQPQHF | TGTGCCAGCAGCTCCCGGCGGGCAGGTAGCAATCAGCCCCAGCATTTT
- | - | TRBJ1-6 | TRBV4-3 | CASSQTRSSYNSPLHF | TGCGCCAGCAGCCAGACCCGGAGCTCCTATAATTCACCCCTCCACTTT
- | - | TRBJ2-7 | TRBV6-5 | CASSETGSYEQYF | TGTGCCAGCAGCGAAACAGGGAGCTACGAGCAGTACTTC
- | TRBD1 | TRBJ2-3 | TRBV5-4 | CASSRGQPNTDTQYF | TGTGCCAGCAGCCGGGGACAGCCAAACACAGATACGCAGTATTTT
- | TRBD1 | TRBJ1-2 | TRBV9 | CASSPRQGAGYGYTF | TGTGCCAGCAGCCCCAGACAGGGGGCAGGCTATGGCTACACCTTC
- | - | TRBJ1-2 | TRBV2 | CASSDREGYTF | TGTGCCAGCAGTGACAGGGAAGGCTACACCTTC
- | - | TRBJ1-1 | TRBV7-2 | CASSLGIRGNTEAFF | TGTGCCAGCAGCTTAGGGATTAGGGGGAACACTGAAGCTTTCTTT
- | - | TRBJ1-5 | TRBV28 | CASRELSGESQPQHF | TGTGCCAGCAGGGAGTTGTCGGGGGAGAGTCAGCCCCAGCATTTT
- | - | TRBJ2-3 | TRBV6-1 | CASSQDMGGTDTQYF | TGTGCCAGCAGTCAAGACATGGGAGGCACAGATACGCAGTATTTT
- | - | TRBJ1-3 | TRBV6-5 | CASSMDRPPGNTIYF | TGTGCCAGCAGTATGGACAGACCACCTGGAAACACCATATATTTT
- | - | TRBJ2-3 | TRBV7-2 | CASTPVDRSTDTQYF | TGTGCCAGCACCCCTGTTGACAGAAGCACAGATACGCAGTATTTT
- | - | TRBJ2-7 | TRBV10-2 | CASSAIYEQYF | TGCGCCAGCAGTGCCATCTACGAGCAGTACTTC
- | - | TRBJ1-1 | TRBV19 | CASSVGQNTEAFF | TGTGCCAGTAGTGTGGGACAGAACACTGAAGCTTTCTTT
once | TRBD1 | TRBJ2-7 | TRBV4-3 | CASSHSATGEYEQYF | TGCGCCAGCAGCCACTCTGCGACAGGGGAATACGAGCAGTACTTC
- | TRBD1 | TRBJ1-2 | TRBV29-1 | CSVDVGQGEFYGYTF | TGCAGCGTTGACGTAGGACAGGGGGAGTTCTATGGCTACACCTTC